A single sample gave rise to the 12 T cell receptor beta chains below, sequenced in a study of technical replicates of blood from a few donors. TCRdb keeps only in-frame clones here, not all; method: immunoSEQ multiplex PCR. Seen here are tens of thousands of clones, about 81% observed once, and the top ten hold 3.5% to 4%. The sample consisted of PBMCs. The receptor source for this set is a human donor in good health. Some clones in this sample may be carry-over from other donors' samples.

The CDR3 region is CASSLWSGTVTRAKNIQYF. The CDR3, as DNA: TGTGCCAGCAGCTTATGGAGCGGAACCGTAACTCGAGCCAAAAACATTCAGTACTTC. The chain joins TRBV7-2 to TRBJ2-4; weak D call: TRBD2 (5 bases). The CDR3 sequence is 19 residues long. Trimming removed 2 bases at V and 0 bases at J, with 20 bases between. Germline V gene sequence: CDR1 SGHTA, CDR2 FQGNSA.

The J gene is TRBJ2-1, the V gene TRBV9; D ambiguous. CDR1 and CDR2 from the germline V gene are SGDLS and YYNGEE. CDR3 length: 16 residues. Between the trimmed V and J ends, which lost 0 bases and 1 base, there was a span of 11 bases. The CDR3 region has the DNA TGTGCCAGCAGCGTAGAGAGGAGTGGGTCCTACAATGAGCAGTTCTTC. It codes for CASSVERSGSYNEQFF. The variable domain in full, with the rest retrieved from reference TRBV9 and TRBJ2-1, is DSGVTQTPKHLITATGQRVTLRCSPRSGDLSVYWYQQSLDQGLQFLIQYYNGEERAKGNILERFSAQQFPDLHSELNLSSLELGDSALYFCASSVERSGSYNEQFFGPGTRLTVL.

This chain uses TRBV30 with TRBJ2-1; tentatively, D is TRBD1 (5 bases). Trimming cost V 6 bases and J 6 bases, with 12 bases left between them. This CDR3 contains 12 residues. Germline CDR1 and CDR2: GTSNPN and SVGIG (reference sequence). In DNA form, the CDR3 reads TGTGCCTGCGGTCAGGGATTCAATGAGCAGTTCTTC. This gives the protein CACGQGFNEQFF.

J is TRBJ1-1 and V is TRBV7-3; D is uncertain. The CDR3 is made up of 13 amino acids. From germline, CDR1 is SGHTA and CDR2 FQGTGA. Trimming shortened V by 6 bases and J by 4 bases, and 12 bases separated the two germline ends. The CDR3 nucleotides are TGTGCCAGCAGTCTGGACCGGGGCACTGAAGCTTTCTTT. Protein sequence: CASSLDRGTEAFF.

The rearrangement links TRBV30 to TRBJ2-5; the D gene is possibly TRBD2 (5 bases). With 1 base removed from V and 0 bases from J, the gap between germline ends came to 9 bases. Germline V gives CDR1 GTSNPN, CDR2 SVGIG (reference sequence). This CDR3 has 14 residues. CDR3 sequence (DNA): TGTGCCTGGAGTGGGCAGCGGTACCAAGAGACCCAGTACTTC. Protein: CAWSGQRYQETQYF.

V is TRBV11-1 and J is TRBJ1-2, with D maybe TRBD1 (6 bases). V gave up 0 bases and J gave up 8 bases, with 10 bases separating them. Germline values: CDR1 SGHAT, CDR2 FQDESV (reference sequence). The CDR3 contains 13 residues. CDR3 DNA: TGTGCCAGCAGCTTAGCCAGGGGCGGAGGCTACACCTTC. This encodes CASSLARGGGYTF.

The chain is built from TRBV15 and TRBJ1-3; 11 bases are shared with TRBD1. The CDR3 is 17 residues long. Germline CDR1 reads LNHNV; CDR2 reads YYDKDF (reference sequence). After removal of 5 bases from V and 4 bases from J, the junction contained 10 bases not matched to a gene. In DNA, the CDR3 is TGTGCCACCAGCCACCATGGACAGGGGGCTTGGGGAAACACCATATATTTT. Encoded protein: CATSHHGQGAWGNTIYF.

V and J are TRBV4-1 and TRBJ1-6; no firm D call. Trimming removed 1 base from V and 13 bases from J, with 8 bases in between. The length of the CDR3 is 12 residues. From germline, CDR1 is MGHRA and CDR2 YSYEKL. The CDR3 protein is CASSQVLAPLHF. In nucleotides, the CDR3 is TGCGCCAGCAGCCAAGTTTTGGCCCCCCTCCACTTT.

This CDR3 is CASSTSSGYSYEQYF. CDR3 nucleotides: TGTGCCAGCAGCACGAGTAGCGGCTACTCCTACGAGCAGTACTTC. The rearrangement links TRBV9 to TRBJ2-7, with D perhaps TRBD2 (6 bases). The V gene lost 4 bases and the J gene lost 0 bases, with 14 bases spanning the gap. The CDR3 runs to 15 residues. The germline V gene encodes CDR1 SGDLS and CDR2 YYNGEE. The variable domain in full, with the rest retrieved from reference TRBV9 and TRBJ2-7, is DSGVTQTPKHLITATGQRVTLRCSPRSGDLSVYWYQQSLDQGLQFLIQYYNGEERAKGNILERFSAQQFPDLHSELNLSSLELGDSALYFCASSTSSGYSYEQYFGPGTRLTVT.

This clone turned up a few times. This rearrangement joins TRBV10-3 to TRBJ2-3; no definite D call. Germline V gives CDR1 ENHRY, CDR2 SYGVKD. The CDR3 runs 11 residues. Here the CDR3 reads CSVLRTDTQYF. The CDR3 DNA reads TGTTCGGTGTTGAGGACAGATACGCAGTATTTT.

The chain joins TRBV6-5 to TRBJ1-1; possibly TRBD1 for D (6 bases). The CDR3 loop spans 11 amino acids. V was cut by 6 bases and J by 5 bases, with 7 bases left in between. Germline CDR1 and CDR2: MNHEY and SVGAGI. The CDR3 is CASRGGTEAFF. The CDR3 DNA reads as TGTGCCAGCAGAGGGGGAACTGAAGCTTTCTTT.

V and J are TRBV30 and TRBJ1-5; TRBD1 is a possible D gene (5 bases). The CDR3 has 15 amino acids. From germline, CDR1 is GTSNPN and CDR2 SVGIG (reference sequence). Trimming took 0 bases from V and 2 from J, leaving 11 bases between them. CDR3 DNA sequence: TGTGCCTGGAGTGTACCCGACAGTCGCAATCAGCCCCAGCATTTT. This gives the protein CAWSVPDSRNQPQHF.